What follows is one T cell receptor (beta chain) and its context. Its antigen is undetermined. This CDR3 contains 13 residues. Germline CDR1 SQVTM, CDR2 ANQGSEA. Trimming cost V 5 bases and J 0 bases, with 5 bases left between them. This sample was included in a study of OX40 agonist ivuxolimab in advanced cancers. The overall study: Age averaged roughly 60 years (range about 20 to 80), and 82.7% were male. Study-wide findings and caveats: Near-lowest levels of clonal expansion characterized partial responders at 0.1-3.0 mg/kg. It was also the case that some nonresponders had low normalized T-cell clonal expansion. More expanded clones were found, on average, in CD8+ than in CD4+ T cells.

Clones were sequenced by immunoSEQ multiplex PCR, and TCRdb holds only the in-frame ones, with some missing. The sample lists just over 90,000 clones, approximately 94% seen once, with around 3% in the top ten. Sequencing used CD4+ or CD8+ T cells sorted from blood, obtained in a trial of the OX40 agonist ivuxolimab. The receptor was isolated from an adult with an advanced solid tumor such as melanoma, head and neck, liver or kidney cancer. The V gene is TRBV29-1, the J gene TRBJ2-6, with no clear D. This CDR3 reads CSVILSGANVLTF. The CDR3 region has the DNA TGCAGCGTTATTCTCTCTGGGGCCAACGTCCTGACTTTC.